Sequencing of this TCR beta chain was carried out in a study of blood T cell repertoires in COVID-19. Study-wide context: T cells, B-cell-depleted T cells, or PBMCs provided the cDNA or gDNA that served as material.

Authors' data handling: Nucleated cell number was recorded as an estimate derived from reference gene primer amplification. Clones were read by immunoSEQ multiplex PCR, and TCRdb kept only the in-frame ones, dropping some. Clone size and the V and J calls come from that table; the DNA yielded D and trimming. Of roughly 220,000 clones listed, 84% are singletons. V lost 5 bases, J lost 5 bases, and 6 bases stayed unmatched. Germline V gene lookup returns CDR1 SEHNR and CDR2 FQNEAQ (reference sequence). CDR3 length equals 14 residues. Those who participated ranged in age from about 18 to 89 years and resided in 20 to 25 US areas.

The receptor was derived from a woman aged 40 to 55 who had recovered from COVID-19. This chain links TRBV7-9 with TRBJ2-7; 10 bases align to TRBD2. The sample was PBMCs or T cells enriched from blood (not recorded which). The chain's CDR3 is CASSGAGGPNEQYF. The CDR3 DNA follows: TGTGCCAGCAGCGGAGCGGGAGGGCCCAACGAGCAGTACTTC. The variable domain in full, with the rest retrieved from reference TRBV7-9 and TRBJ2-7, is DTGVSQNPRHKITKRGQNVTFRCDPISEHNRLYWYRQTLGQGPEFLTYFQNEAQLEKSRLLSDRFSAERPKGSFSTLEIQRTEQGDSAMYLCASSGAGGPNEQYFGPGTRLTVT.